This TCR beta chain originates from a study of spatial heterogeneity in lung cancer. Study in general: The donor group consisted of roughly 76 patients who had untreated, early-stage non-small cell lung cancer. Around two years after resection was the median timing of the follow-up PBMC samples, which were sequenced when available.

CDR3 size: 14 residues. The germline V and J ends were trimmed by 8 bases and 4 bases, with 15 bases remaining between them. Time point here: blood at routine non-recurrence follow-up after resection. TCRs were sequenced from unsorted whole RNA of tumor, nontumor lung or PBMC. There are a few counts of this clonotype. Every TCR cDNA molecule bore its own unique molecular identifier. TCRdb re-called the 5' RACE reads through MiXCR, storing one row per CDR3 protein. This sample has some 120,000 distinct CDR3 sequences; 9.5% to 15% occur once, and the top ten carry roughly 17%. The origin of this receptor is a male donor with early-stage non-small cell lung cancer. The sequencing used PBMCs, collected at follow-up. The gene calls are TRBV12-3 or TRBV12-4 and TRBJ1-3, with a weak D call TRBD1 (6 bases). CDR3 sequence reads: CASSWGLKGNTIYF. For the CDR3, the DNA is TGTGCCAGCTCCTGGGGGCTGAAAGGAAACACCATATATTTT.